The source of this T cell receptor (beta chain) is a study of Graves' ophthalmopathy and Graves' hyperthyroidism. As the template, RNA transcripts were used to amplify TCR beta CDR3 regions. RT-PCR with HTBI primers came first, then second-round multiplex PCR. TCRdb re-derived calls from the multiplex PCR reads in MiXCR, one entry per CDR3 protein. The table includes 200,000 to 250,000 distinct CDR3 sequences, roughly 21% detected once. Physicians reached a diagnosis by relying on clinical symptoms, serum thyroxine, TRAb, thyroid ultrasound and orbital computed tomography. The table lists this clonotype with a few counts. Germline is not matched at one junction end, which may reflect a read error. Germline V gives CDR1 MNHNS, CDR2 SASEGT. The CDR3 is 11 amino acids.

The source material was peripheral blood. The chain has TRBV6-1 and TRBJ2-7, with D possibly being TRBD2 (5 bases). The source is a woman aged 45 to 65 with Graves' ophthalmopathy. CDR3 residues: CAIGPHWEQCF. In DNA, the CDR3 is TGTGCCATCGGACCTCATTGGGAGCAGTGCTTC.